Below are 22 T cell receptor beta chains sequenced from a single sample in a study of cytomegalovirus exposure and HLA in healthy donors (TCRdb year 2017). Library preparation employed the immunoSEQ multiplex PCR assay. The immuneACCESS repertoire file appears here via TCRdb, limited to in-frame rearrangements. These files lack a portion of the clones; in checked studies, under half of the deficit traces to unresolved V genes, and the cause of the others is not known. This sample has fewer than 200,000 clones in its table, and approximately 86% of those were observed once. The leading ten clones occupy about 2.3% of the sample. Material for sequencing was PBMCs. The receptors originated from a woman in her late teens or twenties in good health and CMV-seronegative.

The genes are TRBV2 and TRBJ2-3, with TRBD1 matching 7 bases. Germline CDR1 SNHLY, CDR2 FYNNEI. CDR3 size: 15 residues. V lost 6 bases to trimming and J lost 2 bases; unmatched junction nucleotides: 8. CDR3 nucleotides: TGTGCCAGCAGCCTGACAGGGAAGAACACAGATACGCAGTATTTT. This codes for CASSLTGKNTDTQYF.

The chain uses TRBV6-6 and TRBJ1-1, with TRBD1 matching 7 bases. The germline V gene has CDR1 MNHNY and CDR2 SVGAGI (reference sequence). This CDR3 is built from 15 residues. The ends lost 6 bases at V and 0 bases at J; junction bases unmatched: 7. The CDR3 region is CASSSGGRMNTEAFF. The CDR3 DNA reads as TGTGCCAGCAGCTCAGGGGGAAGGATGAACACTGAAGCTTTCTTT.

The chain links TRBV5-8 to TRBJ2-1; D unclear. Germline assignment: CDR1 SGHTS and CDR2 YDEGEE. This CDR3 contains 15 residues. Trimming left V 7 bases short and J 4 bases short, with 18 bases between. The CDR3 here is CASCSRQPLYNEQFF. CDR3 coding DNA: TGTGCCAGCTGCTCGAGGCAGCCTCTTTACAATGAGCAGTTCTTC. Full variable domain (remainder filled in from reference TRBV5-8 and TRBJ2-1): EAGVTQSPTHLIKTRGQQATLRCSPISGHTSVYWYQQALGLGLQFLLWYDEGEERNRGNFPPRFSGRQFPNYSSELNVNALELEDSALYLCASCSRQPLYNEQFFGPGTRLTVL.

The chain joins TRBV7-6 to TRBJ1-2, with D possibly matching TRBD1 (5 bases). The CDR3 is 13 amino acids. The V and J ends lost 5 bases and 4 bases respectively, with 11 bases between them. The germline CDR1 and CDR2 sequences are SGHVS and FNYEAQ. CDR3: CASSPRDSYGYTF. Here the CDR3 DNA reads TGTGCCAGCAGCCCCAGGGATAGCTATGGCTACACCTTC.

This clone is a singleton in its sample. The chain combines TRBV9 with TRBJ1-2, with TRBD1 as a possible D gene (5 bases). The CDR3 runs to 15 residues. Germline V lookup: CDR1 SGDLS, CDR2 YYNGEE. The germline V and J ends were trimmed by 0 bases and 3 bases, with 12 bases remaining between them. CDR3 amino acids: CASSVEIRGDYGYTF. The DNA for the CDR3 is TGTGCCAGCAGCGTAGAAATACGGGGGGACTATGGCTACACCTTC.

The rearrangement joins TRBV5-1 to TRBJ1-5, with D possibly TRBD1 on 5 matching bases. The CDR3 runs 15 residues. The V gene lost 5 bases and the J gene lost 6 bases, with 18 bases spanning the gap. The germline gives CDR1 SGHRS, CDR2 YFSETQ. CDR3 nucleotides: TGCGCCAGCAGTCTCCGACAGTATGGAAGTCAGCCCCAGCATTTT. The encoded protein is CASSLRQYGSQPQHF.

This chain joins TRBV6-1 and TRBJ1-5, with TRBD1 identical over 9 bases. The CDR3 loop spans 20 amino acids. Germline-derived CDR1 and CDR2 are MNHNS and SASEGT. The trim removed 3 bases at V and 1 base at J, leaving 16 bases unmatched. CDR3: CASSDRPGQGYWGSNQPQHF. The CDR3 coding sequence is TGTGCCAGCAGTGACAGGCCGGGACAGGGTTATTGGGGGAGCAATCAGCCCCAGCATTTT.

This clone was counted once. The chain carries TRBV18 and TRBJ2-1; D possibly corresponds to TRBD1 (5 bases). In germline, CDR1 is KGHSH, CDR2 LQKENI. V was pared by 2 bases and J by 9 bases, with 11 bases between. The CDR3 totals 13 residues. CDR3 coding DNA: TGTGCCAGCTCACCAGGGATAGGGGTTGAGCAGTTCTTC. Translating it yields CASSPGIGVEQFF.

The CDR3 region is CASSAPGTGGTLAGNTIYF. As DNA, the CDR3 is TGTGCCAGCAGCGCCCCCGGGACAGGGGGAACGTTGGCTGGAAACACCATATATTTT. The V gene is TRBV9, the J gene TRBJ1-3; 11 nucleotides agree with TRBD1. Germline V gene data show CDR1 as SGDLS and CDR2 as YYNGEE. The CDR3 loop spans 19 amino acids. The V segment lost 3 bases and the J segment 2 bases; nucleotides outside the gene matches: 13. Based on the CDR3 plus reference TRBV9 and TRBJ1-3, the full variable domain is DSGVTQTPKHLITATGQRVTLRCSPRSGDLSVYWYQQSLDQGLQFLIQYYNGEERAKGNILERFSAQQFPDLHSELNLSSLELGDSALYFCASSAPGTGGTLAGNTIYFGEGSWLTVV.

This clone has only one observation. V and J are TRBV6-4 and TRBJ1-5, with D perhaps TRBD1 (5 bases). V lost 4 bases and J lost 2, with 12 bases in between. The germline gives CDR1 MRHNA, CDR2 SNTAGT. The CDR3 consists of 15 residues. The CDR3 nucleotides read TGTGCCAGCAGTGCCTCTTGGGGGGGCAATCAGCCCCAGCATTTT. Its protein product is CASSASWGGNQPQHF.

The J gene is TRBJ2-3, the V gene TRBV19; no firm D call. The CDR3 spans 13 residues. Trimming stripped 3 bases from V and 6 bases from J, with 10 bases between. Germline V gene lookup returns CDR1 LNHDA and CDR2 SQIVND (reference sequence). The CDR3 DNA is TGTGCCAGTAGTATTGCGGCAGCCGATACGCAGTATTTT. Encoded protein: CASSIAAADTQYF.

The CDR3 bases are TGTGCCAGCAAACAGGGGATTCCCACAGATACGCAGTATTTT. Encoded protein: CASKQGIPTDTQYF. V usage is TRBV27 and J usage is TRBJ2-3; TRBD1 agrees at 7 bases. The CDR3 sequence is 14 residues long. With V trimmed by 7 bases and J by 2 bases, 6 bases remained unmatched. Germline values: CDR1 MNHEY, CDR2 SMNVEV (reference sequence).

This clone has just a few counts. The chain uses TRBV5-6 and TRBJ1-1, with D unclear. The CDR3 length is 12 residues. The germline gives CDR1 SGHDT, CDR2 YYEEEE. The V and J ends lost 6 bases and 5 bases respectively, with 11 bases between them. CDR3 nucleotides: TGTGCCAGCATGATTCGAGGTACTGAAGCTTTCTTT. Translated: CASMIRGTEAFF.

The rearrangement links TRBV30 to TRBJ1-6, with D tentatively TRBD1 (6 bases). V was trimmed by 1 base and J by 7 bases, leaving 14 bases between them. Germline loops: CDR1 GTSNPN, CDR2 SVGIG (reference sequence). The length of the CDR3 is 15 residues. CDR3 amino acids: CAWSAGQLGNSPLHF. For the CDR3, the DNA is TGTGCCTGGAGTGCCGGACAGCTTGGAAATTCACCCCTCCACTTT.

This chain's CDR3 is CASRSLTGVGSHGYTF. As DNA, the CDR3 is TGCGCCAGCAGGTCTCTTACAGGGGTGGGGTCCCATGGCTACACCTTC. V gene TRBV5-1 combines with J gene TRBJ1-2, with 7 bases matching TRBD1. V was clipped by 5 bases and J by 6 bases; unmatched bases: 16. The CDR3 covers 16 residues. Germline V gene data show CDR1 as SGHRS and CDR2 as YFSETQ.

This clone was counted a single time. The DNA for the CDR3 is TGTGCCAGCAGCCCGGGCGGGACCACTGAAGCTTTCTTT. Protein sequence: CASSPGGTTEAFF. The V gene is TRBV14, the J gene TRBJ1-1, with D perhaps TRBD1 (5 bases). V lost 4 bases and J 4 bases, leaving 10 bases between the germline ends. The CDR3 length is 13 residues. In germline, CDR1 is SGHDN, CDR2 FVKESK.

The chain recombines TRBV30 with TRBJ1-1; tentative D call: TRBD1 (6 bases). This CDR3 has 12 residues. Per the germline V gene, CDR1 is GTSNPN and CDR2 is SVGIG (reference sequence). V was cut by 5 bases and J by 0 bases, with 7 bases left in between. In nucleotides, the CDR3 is TGTGCCTGGCAGGGGATGAACACTGAAGCTTTCTTT. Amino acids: CAWQGMNTEAFF.

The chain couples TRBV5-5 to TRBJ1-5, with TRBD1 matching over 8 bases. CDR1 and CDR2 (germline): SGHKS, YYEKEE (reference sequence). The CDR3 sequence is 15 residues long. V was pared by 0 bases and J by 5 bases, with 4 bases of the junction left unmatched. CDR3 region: CASSLDGQGYQPQHF. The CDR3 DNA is TGTGCCAGCAGCTTGGACGGACAGGGATATCAGCCCCAGCATTTT.

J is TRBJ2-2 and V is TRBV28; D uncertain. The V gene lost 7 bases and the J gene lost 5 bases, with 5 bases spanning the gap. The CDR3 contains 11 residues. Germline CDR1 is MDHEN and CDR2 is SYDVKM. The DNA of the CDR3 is TGTGCCAGCAAAACTACCGGGGAGCTGTTTTTT. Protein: CASKTTGELFF.

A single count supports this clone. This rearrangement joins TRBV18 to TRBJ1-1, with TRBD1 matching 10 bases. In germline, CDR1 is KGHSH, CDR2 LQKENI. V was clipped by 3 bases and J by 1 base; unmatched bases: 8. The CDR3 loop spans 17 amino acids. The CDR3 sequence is CASSPPGTGVRNTEAFF. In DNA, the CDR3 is TGTGCCAGCTCACCCCCCGGGACAGGGGTAAGGAACACTGAAGCTTTCTTT.

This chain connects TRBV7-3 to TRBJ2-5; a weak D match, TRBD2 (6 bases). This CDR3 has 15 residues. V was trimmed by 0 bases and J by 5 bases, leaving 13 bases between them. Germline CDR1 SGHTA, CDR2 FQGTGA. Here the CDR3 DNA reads TGTGCCAGCAGCTTAACGGGCGGGGAATGGGAGACCCAGTACTTC. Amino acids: CASSLTGGEWETQYF.

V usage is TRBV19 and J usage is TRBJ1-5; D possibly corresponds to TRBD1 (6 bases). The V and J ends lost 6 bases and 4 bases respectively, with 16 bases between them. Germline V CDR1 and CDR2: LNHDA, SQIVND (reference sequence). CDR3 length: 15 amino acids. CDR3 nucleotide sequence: TGTGCCAGTAGGGAAGAGGACAGCCCAAATCAGCCCCAGCATTTT. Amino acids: CASREEDSPNQPQHF. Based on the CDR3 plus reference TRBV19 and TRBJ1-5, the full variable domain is DGGITQSPKYLFRKEGQNVTLSCEQNLNHDAMYWYRQDPGQGLRLIYYSQIVNDFQKGDIAEGYSVSREKKESFPLTVTSAQKNPTAFYLCASREEDSPNQPQHFGDGTRLSIL.